This passage covers 8 T cell receptor beta chains from one sample sequenced in a study of blood T cell repertoires in COVID-19. The method was immunoSEQ multiplex PCR; TCRdb's version includes in-frame clones alone and lacks a portion of them. The sample contains 100,000 or so clones, approximately 80% of which appear only once. Sample: peripheral blood. The receptors come from an elderly man with acute or convalescent COVID-19.

This chain joins TRBV6-5 and TRBJ2-1, with 12 bases identical to TRBD2. V lost 5 bases to trimming and J lost 6 bases; unmatched junction nucleotides: 5. The CDR3 sequence is 15 residues long. CDR1 MNHEY and CDR2 SVGAGI come from the germline V gene. CDR3 nucleotides: TGTGCCAGCAGTCGCACTAGCGGGAGGTTCAATGAGCAGTTCTTC. Translation gives CASSRTSGRFNEQFF.

V is TRBV4-3 and J is TRBJ1-4; D is perhaps TRBD1 (5 bases). Germline CDR1 and CDR2: LGHNA and YSLEER. The CDR3 sequence is 15 residues long. V was clipped by 0 bases and J by 5 bases, with 10 bases between them. This CDR3 is CASSQEGLRNEKLFF. The CDR3 DNA reads as TGCGCCAGCAGCCAAGAGGGACTGAGAAATGAAAAACTGTTTTTT.

The rearrangement joins TRBV6-2 or TRBV6-3 to TRBJ1-6; D perhaps matches TRBD1 (6 bases). Germline CDR1 and CDR2: MNHEY and SVGEGT. The CDR3 totals 15 residues. Trimming cost V 5 bases and J 5 bases, with 13 bases left between them. CDR3 coding DNA: TGTGCCAGCAGTCGCGACAGGCGGAATAATTCACCCCTCCACTTT. Amino acids: CASSRDRRNNSPLHF.

The count of this clone is one. This rearrangement joins TRBV19 to TRBJ2-3; no clear D gene. The CDR3 is 14 residues long. V was trimmed by 6 bases and J by 0 bases, leaving 10 bases between them. Germline V gene lookup returns CDR1 LNHDA and CDR2 SQIVND (reference sequence). The CDR3 protein is CASRSDSSTDTQYF. Written as DNA, the CDR3 is TGTGCCAGTAGATCCGACTCTAGCACAGATACGCAGTATTTT.

The chain carries TRBV23-1 and TRBJ2-7; the D gene is possibly TRBD2 (6 bases). TRBV23-1 is known as an ORF, though its function is uncertain. The V gene lost 3 bases and the J gene lost 2 bases, with 20 bases spanning the gap. The CDR3 has 17 amino acids. In DNA, the CDR3 is TGCGCCAGCAGTCATCTCAAGAGGCGGGGAGGACCCTACGAGCAGTACTTC. Translated: CASSHLKRRGGPYEQYF.

This chain joins TRBV27 and TRBJ2-7; possible D gene TRBD2, 6 bases. The CDR3 length is 13 residues. Germline V gives CDR1 MNHEY, CDR2 SMNVEV (reference sequence). Trimming removed 2 bases at V and 4 bases at J, with 9 bases between. CDR3 sequence: CASSLGLSYEQYF. The CDR3 bases are TGTGCCAGCAGTTTAGGACTATCATACGAGCAGTACTTC.

Points on this clone: Within the sample, other DNA sequences also encode this same CDR3. This chain connects TRBV29-1 to TRBJ2-5; 10 bases agree with TRBD1. V lost 3 bases and J lost 3; bases outside the gene matches: 1. This CDR3 region has 13 residues. Germline values: CDR1 SQVTM, CDR2 ANQGSEA. CDR3 region: CSVDGQGEETQYF. CDR3 in DNA: TGCAGCGTTGACGGACAGGGGGAAGAGACCCAGTACTTC.

This chain connects TRBV18 to TRBJ2-3, with 15 nucleotides matching TRBD2. Germline CDR1 KGHSH, CDR2 LQKENI. V shed 3 bases and J 8 bases; nucleotides not matched to a gene: 12. This CDR3 is 18 amino acids long. CDR3 DNA: TGTGCCAGCTCACCCGGACTAGCGGGAGGGCCGGGGTCCCGTACGCAGTATTTT. This codes for CASSPGLAGGPGSRTQYF.